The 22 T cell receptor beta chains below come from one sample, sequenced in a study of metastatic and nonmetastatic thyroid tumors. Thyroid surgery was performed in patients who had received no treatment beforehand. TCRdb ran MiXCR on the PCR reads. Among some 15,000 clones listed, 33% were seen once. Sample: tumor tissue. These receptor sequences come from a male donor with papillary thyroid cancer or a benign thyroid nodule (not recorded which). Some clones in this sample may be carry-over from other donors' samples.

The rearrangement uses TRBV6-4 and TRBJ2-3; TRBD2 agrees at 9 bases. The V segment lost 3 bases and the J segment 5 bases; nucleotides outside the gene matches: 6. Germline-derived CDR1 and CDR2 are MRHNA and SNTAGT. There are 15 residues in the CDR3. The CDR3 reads CASSDTAGGRDTQYF. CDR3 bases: TGTGCCAGCAGTGATACAGCGGGGGGTAGAGATACGCAGTATTTT.

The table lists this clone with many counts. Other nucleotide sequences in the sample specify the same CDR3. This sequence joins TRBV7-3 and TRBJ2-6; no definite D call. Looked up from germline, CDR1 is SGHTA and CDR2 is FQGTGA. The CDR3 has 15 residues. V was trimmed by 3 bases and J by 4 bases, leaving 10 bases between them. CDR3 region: CASSFTNSGANVLTF. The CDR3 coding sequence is TGTGCCAGCAGCTTTACAAACTCGGGGGCCAACGTCCTGACTTTC.

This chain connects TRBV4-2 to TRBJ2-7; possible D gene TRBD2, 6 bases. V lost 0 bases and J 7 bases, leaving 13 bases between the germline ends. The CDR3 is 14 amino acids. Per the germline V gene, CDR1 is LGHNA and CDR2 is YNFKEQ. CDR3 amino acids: CASSQEVGGREQYF. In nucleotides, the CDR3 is TGTGCCAGCAGCCAAGAGGTGGGGGGTCGGGAGCAGTACTTC.

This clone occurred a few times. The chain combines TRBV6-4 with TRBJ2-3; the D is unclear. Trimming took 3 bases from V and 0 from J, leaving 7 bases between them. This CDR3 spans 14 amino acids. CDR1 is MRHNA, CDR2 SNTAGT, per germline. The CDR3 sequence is CASSERGSTDTQYF. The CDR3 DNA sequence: TGTGCCAGCAGTGAAAGAGGTAGCACAGATACGCAGTATTTT.

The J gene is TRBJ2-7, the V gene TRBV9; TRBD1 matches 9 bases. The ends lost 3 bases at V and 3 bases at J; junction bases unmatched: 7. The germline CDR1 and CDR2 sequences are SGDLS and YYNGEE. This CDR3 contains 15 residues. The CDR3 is CASSEGTGPYYEQYF. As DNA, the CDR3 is TGTGCCAGCAGCGAAGGGACAGGGCCTTACTACGAGCAGTACTTC. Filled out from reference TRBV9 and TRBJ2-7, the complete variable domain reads DSGVTQTPKHLITATGQRVTLRCSPRSGDLSVYWYQQSLDQGLQFLIQYYNGEERAKGNILERFSAQQFPDLHSELNLSSLELGDSALYFCASSEGTGPYYEQYFGPGTRLTVT.

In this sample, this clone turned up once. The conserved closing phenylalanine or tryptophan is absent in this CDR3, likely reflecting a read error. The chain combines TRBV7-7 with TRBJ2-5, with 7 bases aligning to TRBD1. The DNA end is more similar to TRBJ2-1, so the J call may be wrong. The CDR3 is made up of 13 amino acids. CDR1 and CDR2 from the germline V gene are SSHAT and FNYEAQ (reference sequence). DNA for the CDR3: TGTGCTAGCAGCCGGGACAGACAAGAGACCCAGTTCTTA. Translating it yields CASSRDRQETQFL.

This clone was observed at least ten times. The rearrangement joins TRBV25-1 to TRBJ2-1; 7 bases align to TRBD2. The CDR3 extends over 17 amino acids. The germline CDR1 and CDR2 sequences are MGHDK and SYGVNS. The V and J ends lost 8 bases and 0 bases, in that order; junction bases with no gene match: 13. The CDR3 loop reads CASAPRRGYSSYNEQFF. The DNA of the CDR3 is TGTGCCAGCGCACCCAGGCGGGGGTATAGCTCCTACAATGAGCAGTTCTTC.

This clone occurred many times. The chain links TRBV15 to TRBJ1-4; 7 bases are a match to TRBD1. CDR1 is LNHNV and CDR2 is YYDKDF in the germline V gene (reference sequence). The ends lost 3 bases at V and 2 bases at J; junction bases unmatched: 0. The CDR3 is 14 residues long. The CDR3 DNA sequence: TGTGCCACCAGCAGGACAGGGACTAATGAAAAACTGTTTTTT. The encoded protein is CATSRTGTNEKLFF.

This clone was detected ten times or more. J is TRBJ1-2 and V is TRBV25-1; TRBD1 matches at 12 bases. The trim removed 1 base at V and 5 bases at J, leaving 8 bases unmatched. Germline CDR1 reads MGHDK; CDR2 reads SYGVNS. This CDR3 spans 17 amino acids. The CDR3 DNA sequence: TGTGCCAGCAGTGAATCGGGAGGGGGACAGGGGGCGTATGGCTACACCTTC. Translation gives CASSESGGGQGAYGYTF.

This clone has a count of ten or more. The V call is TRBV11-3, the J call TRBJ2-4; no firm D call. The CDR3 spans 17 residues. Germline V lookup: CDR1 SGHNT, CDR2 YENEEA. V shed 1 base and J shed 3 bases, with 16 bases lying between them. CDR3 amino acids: CASSLGWSGGDKNIQYF. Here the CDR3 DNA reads TGTGCCAGCAGCTTAGGCTGGTCAGGTGGGGACAAAAACATTCAGTACTTC.

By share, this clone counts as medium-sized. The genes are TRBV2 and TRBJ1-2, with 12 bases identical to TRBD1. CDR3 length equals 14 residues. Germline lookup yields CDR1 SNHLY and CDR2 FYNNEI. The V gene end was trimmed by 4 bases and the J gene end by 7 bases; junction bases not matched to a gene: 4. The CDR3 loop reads CASSGDRGRSGYTF. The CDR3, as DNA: TGTGCCAGCAGTGGGGACAGGGGGCGGTCTGGCTACACCTTC.

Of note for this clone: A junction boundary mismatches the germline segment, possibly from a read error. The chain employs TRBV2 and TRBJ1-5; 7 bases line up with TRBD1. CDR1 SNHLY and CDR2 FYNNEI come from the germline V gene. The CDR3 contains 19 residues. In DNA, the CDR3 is TGTGCCAGCAATGAATGTTGGGGTTGTGACAGGGACTTTAATCAGCCCCAGCATTTT. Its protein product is CASNECWGCDRDFNQPQHF.

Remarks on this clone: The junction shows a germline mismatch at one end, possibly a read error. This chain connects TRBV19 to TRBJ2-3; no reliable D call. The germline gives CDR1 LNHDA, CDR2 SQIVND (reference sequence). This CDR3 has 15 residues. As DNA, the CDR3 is TGTGCAAGTAAGGTCGGAGTTTTTAGCACAGATCCGCAGTATTTT. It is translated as CASKVGVFSTDPQYF.

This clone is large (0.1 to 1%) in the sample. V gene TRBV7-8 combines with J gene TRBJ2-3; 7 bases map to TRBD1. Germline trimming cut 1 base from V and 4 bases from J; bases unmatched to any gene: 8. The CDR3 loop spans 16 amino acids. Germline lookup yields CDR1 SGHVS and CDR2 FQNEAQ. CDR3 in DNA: TGTGCCAGCAGCTTAGATAAACAGGGGATTTCAGATACGCAGTATTTT. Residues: CASSLDKQGISDTQYF.

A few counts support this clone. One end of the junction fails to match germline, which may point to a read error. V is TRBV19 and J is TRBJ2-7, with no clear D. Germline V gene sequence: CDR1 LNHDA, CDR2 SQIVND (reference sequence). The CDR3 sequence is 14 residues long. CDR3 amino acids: CASSIGVISGEQYF. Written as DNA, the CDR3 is TGTGCCAGTAGCATAGGAGTAATTTCAGGCGAGCAGTACTTC.

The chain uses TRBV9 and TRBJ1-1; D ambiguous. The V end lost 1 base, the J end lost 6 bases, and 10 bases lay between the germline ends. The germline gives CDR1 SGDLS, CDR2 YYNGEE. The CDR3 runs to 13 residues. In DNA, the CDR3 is TGTGCCAGCAGCGTACAGGCTTTTTCTGAAGCTTTCTTT. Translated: CASSVQAFSEAFF.

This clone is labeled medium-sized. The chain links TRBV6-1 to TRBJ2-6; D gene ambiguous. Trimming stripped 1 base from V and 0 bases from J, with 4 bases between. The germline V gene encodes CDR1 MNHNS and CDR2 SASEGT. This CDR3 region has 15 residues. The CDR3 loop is CASSEDSSGANVLTF. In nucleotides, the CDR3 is TGTGCCAGCAGTGAAGACAGCTCTGGGGCCAACGTCCTGACTTTC.

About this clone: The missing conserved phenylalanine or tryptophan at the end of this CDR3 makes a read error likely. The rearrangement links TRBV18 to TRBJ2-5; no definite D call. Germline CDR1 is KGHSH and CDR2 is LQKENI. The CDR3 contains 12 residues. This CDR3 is CASSPIQETQYC. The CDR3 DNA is TGTGCGAGCTCACCTATCCAAGAGACCCAGTACTGC.

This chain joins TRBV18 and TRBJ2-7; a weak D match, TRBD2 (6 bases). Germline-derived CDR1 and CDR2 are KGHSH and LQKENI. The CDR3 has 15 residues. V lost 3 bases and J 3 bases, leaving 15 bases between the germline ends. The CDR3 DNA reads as TGTGCCAGCTCACCCGGCGGAGGGCGATACTACGAGCAGTACTTC. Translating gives CASSPGGGRYYEQYF.

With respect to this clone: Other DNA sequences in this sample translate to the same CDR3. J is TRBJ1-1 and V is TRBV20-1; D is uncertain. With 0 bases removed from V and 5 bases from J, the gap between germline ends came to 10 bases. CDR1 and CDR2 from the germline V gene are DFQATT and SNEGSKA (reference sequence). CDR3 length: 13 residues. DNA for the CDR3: TGCAGTGCTAGAGACGGGCAGGAGACTGAAGCTTTCTTT. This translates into CSARDGQETEAFF.

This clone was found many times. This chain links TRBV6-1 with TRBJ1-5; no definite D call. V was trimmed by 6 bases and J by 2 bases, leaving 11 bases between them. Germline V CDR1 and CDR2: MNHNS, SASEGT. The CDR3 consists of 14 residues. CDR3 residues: CASSPDGGNQPQHF. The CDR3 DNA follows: TGTGCCAGCAGCCCTGACGGGGGCAATCAGCCCCAGCATTTT.

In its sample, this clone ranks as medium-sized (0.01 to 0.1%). Here the CDR3 reads CASIAGRYNEQFF. Here the CDR3 DNA reads TGTGCCAGCATAGCGGGGCGCTACAATGAGCAGTTCTTC. The V and J genes are TRBV2 and TRBJ2-1; 8 nucleotides match TRBD2. Trimming took 7 bases from V and 3 from J; bases not matched to a gene: 2. CDR1 is SNHLY and CDR2 is FYNNEI in the germline V gene. CDR3 length: 13 amino acids. The full variable domain, in which reference TRBV2 and TRBJ2-1 provide the parts outside the CDR3, is EPEVTQTPSHQVTQMGQEVILRCVPISNHLYFYWYRQILGQKVEFLVSFYNNEISEKSEIFDDQFSVERPDGSNFTLKIRSTKLEDSAMYFCASIAGRYNEQFFGPGTRLTVL.